A single sample gave rise to the 27 T cell receptor beta chains below, sequenced in a study of T cell repertoires in aging, cancer and after chemotherapy. TRB rearrangements spanning V, D and J were amplified using mixed TRB-A/B primers. TCRdb fed the multiplex PCR reads into MiXCR, producing one record per CDR3 protein. The sample includes around 8,600 distinct CDR3 sequences, more than 20% of them seen just once. Peripheral blood genomic DNA, not sorted cells or RNA, was the template. Sample: blood. These receptors all come from a human donor with a blood cancer. The donor label of this sample is uncertain.

This clonotype was seen at least ten times. The rearrangement links TRBV6-5 to TRBJ2-7, with 9 bases that match TRBD1. Trimming removed 6 bases from V and 7 bases from J; junction bases left unmatched: 13. Per the germline V gene, CDR1 is MNHEY and CDR2 is SVGAGI. This CDR3 is built from 15 residues. CDR3: CASSHPRQGVGEQYF. The CDR3 coding sequence is TGTGCCAGCAGCCATCCCCGACAGGGGGTGGGGGAGCAGTACTTC.

J is TRBJ2-5 and V is TRBV11-2; D remains ambiguous. Germline-derived CDR1 and CDR2 are SGHAT and FQNNGV. V was shortened by 5 bases and J by 2 bases, with 3 bases between the two germline ends. The CDR3 is 11 amino acids. The CDR3 protein is CASSLQETQYF. Here the CDR3 DNA reads TGTGCCAGCAGCCTTCAAGAGACCCAGTACTTC.

This clonotype is classed as medium-sized. The chain has TRBV6-5 and TRBJ1-1, with a possible D match to TRBD1 (6 bases). From germline, CDR1 is MNHEY and CDR2 SVGAGI. V was pared by 2 bases and J by 0 bases, with 10 bases between. The CDR3 runs 15 residues. This chain's CDR3 is CASSYGDTMNTEAFF. The CDR3 nucleotides read TGTGCCAGCAGTTACGGGGACACAATGAACACTGAAGCTTTCTTT.

This clonotype ranks as medium-sized. The J gene is TRBJ2-3, the V gene TRBV5-6; 7 nucleotides agree with TRBD1. Germline CDR1 is SGHDT and CDR2 is YYEEEE. The CDR3 has 15 amino acids. V was clipped by 4 bases and J by 2 bases; unmatched bases: 7. The DNA of the CDR3 is TGTGCCAGCAGCGGGGACAGAGTATCCACAGATACGCAGTATTTT. The encoded protein is CASSGDRVSTDTQYF.

Relative to its sample, this clonotype is medium-sized. The chain joins TRBV30 to TRBJ1-4; TRBD1 agrees at 9 bases. Per the germline V gene, CDR1 is GTSNPN and CDR2 is SVGIG (reference sequence). The V and J ends lost 3 bases and 12 bases, in that order; junction bases with no gene match: 5. CDR3 length: 12 residues. In DNA, the CDR3 is TGTGCCTGGAGCAACCGGGACAGGGAACTGTTTTTT. Amino acids: CAWSNRDRELFF.

The rearrangement joins TRBV5-1 to TRBJ2-5; 7 positions agree with TRBD2. CDR1 and CDR2 (germline): SGHRS, YFSETQ. This CDR3 is 14 amino acids long. The ends lost 0 bases at V and 4 bases at J; junction bases unmatched: 3. CDR3 in amino acids: CASSLVVAGETQYF. CDR3 sequence (DNA): TGCGCCAGCAGCTTGGTAGTAGCGGGAGAGACCCAGTACTTC.

This clonotype occurred many times. The rearrangement joins TRBV11-2 to TRBJ2-2; D may be TRBD2 (5 bases). Per the germline V gene, CDR1 is SGHAT and CDR2 is FQNNGV. The V end lost 0 bases, the J end lost 0 bases, and 14 bases lay between the germline ends. CDR3 length equals 18 residues. The DNA of the CDR3 is TGTGCCAGCAGCTTAGACGGAACGGACTTCGCGAACACCGGGGAGCTGTTTTTT. Encoded protein: CASSLDGTDFANTGELFF.

The gene calls are TRBV10-3 and TRBJ2-7; D might be TRBD1 (5 bases). Trimming pared 10 bases from V and 3 bases from J, leaving 13 bases between. The CDR3 runs to 12 residues. In germline, CDR1 is ENHRY, CDR2 SYGVKD. In DNA, the CDR3 is TGTGCCACCTCTGACAGAGGCTACGAGCAGTACTTC. Its translation: CATSDRGYEQYF.

V and J are TRBV27 and TRBJ2-1; 16 nucleotides line up with TRBD2. V was clipped by 4 bases and J by 8 bases; unmatched bases: 5. The germline gives CDR1 MNHEY, CDR2 SMNVEV (reference sequence). CDR3 size: 16 residues. CDR3 in amino acids: CASSYTGLAGGDEQFF. The CDR3 nucleotides read TGTGCCAGCAGTTACACGGGACTAGCGGGAGGGGATGAGCAGTTCTTC.

This clonotype is medium-sized by share. This chain joins TRBV29-1 and TRBJ1-2; no reliable D call. Per the germline V gene, CDR1 is SQVTM and CDR2 is ANQGSEA. This CDR3 region has 11 residues. V lost 0 bases and J 8 bases, leaving 7 bases between the germline ends. CDR3 loop: CSVEDRYGYTF. The CDR3 DNA reads as TGCAGCGTTGAAGATCGGTACGGCTACACCTTC.

The V call is TRBV29-1, the J call TRBJ2-1; TRBD2 matches at 12 bases. The CDR3 loop spans 17 amino acids. J gave up 0 bases and V 1 base, and 4 bases lay outside the gene matches. The germline V gene encodes CDR1 SQVTM and CDR2 ANQGSEA. Here the CDR3 DNA reads TGCAGCGTTGAAGGGGCTAGCGGGAGGGCCTCCTACAATGAGCAGTTCTTC. The encoded protein is CSVEGASGRASYNEQFF.

By share, this clonotype ranks as medium-sized. The J gene is TRBJ1-1, the V gene TRBV30; weak D call: TRBD1 (6 bases). CDR1 and CDR2 from the germline V gene are GTSNPN and SVGIG (reference sequence). Trimming stripped 4 bases from V and 9 bases from J, with 12 bases between. The CDR3 has 11 residues. The CDR3 loop reads CAWIAGAKAFF. CDR3 DNA sequence: TGTGCCTGGATAGCGGGGGCAAAAGCTTTCTTT. Filled out from reference TRBV30 and TRBJ1-1, the complete variable domain reads SQTIHQWPATLVQPVGSPLSLECTVEGTSNPNLYWYRQAAGRGLQLLFYSVGIGQISSEVPQNLSASRPQDRQFILSSKKLLLSDSGFYLCAWIAGAKAFFGQGTRLTVV.

By sample fraction, this clonotype is medium-sized. V is TRBV30 and J is TRBJ1-2, with TRBD1 as a possible D gene (5 bases). The V gene's germline CDR1 is GTSNPN and CDR2 SVGIG (reference sequence). V shed 5 bases and J shed 8 bases, with 9 bases lying between them. The CDR3 totals 10 residues. The CDR3 loop reads CAWGDFGYTF. The CDR3 coding sequence is TGTGCCTGGGGGGACTTCGGCTACACCTTC.

Only a few counts were recorded for this clonotype. The chain has TRBV7-9 and TRBJ2-1; D call uncertain. CDR3 length equals 11 residues. V was shortened by 8 bases and J by 4 bases, with 6 bases between the two germline ends. The germline CDR1 and CDR2 sequences are SEHNR and FQNEAQ (reference sequence). The CDR3 DNA follows: TGTGCCAGCGATAGGTACAATGAGCAGTTCTTC. Translating gives CASDRYNEQFF.

The chain is built from TRBV9 and TRBJ2-5; 8 positions match TRBD2. Looked up from germline, CDR1 is SGDLS and CDR2 is YYNGEE. This CDR3 is built from 14 residues. Trimming at V came to 3 bases and at J to 3 bases, leaving 4 bases not matched to a gene. CDR3 sequence (DNA): TGTGCCAGCAGCGAAGCGGGAGTCGAAGAGACCCAGTACTTC. Its protein product is CASSEAGVEETQYF.

The genes are TRBV19 and TRBJ1-4; D possibly corresponds to TRBD1 (5 bases). The CDR3 spans 14 residues. The germline V and J ends were trimmed by 7 bases and 7 bases, with 16 bases remaining between them. Germline V gene sequence: CDR1 LNHDA, CDR2 SQIVND (reference sequence). CDR3 residues: CASTQGVIAEKLFF. In DNA form, the CDR3 reads TGTGCCAGTACCCAAGGGGTAATAGCTGAAAAACTGTTTTTT.

This clonotype appeared many times. The rearrangement uses TRBV30 and TRBJ1-1, with no clear D. CDR3 length equals 13 residues. Germline CDR1 GTSNPN, CDR2 SVGIG (reference sequence). The V gene lost 4 bases and the J gene lost 1 base, with 10 bases spanning the gap. For the CDR3, the DNA is TGTGCCTGGATTCTCTGGCCGAACACTGAAGCTTTCTTT. Amino acid sequence: CAWILWPNTEAFF.

The rearrangement joins TRBV7-2 to TRBJ2-5; 12 positions match TRBD1. Germline CDR1 SGHTA, CDR2 FQGNSA. The CDR3 extends over 15 amino acids. V was clipped by 5 bases and J by 5 bases; unmatched bases: 6. The CDR3 region has the DNA TGTGCCAGCAGCGTCGGGACAGGGGGCGAGGAGACCCAGTACTTC. Amino acids: CASSVGTGGEETQYF.

This clonotype occurred once. J is TRBJ2-7 and V is TRBV24-1, with no clear D. Per germline, CDR1 KGHDR and CDR2 SFDVKD. The CDR3 runs 13 residues. Trimming shortened V by 12 bases and J by 2 bases, and 16 bases separated the two germline ends. This CDR3 is CASRAFRAYEQYF. The CDR3 DNA sequence: TGTGCCTCCCGGGCTTTCCGGGCCTACGAGCAGTACTTC.

This clonotype was seen at least ten times. The V call is TRBV6-2 or TRBV6-3, the J call TRBJ1-5, with TRBD1 matching 9 bases. The CDR3 spans 17 residues. J lost 4 bases, V lost 2 bases, and 9 bases had no gene match. Germline lookup yields CDR1 MNHEY and CDR2 SVGEGT. The CDR3 DNA reads as TGTGCCAGCAGTTACGGCGTACAGGGGGCAAGTAATCAGCCCCAGCATTTT. Its translation is CASSYGVQGASNQPQHF.

The chain couples TRBV6-1 to TRBJ2-7; no clear D gene. Germline lookup yields CDR1 MNHNS and CDR2 SASEGT. CDR3 length: 11 amino acids. Trimming removed 8 bases from V and 3 bases from J, with 8 bases in between. CDR3 sequence (DNA): TGTGCCAGCCTCGTAGACTACGAGCAGTACTTC. This gives the protein CASLVDYEQYF.

This chain links TRBV5-1 with TRBJ2-1; possibly TRBD1 for D (6 bases). V was shortened by 3 bases and J by 6 bases, with 16 bases between the two germline ends. Looked up from germline, CDR1 is SGHRS and CDR2 is YFSETQ. The length of the CDR3 is 15 residues. Here the CDR3 DNA reads TGCGCCAGCAGCTCGCCCACACAGGGTATCAATGAGCAGTTCTTC. It specifies CASSSPTQGINEQFF. The whole variable domain, filled in from reference TRBV5-1 and TRBJ2-1, reads KAGVTQTPRYLIKTRGQQVTLSCSPISGHRSVSWYQQTPGQGLQFLFEYFSETQRNKGNFPGRFSGRQFSNSRSEMNVSTLELGDSALYLCASSSPTQGINEQFFGPGTRLTVL.

This chain connects TRBV10-3 to TRBJ2-3; 12 bases are shared with TRBD2. CDR3 length: 17 amino acids. V shed 5 bases, J shed 2 bases, and the junction held 8 bases outside the gene matches. Germline values: CDR1 ENHRY, CDR2 SYGVKD. The CDR3: CAISYGTSGWDTDTQYF. The CDR3 DNA sequence: TGTGCCATCAGTTACGGGACTAGCGGGTGGGACACAGATACGCAGTATTTT.

This clonotype qualifies as medium-sized. The chain has TRBV6-1 and TRBJ2-3, with D tentatively TRBD2 (5 bases). The V gene's germline CDR1 is MNHNS and CDR2 SASEGT. This CDR3 has 15 amino acids. V was cut by 5 bases and J by 4 bases, with 16 bases left in between. The CDR3, as DNA: TGTGCCAGCAGTCCCCGGACCACCGGGGCAGATACGCAGTATTTT. Its translation: CASSPRTTGADTQYF.

Sample share makes this clonotype medium-sized (0.01 to 0.1%). V is TRBV10-3 and J is TRBJ2-3, with 10 positions matching TRBD1. Trimming removed 10 bases from V and 5 bases from J; junction bases left unmatched: 12. The germline CDR1 and CDR2 sequences are ENHRY and SYGVKD. This CDR3 region has 15 residues. For the CDR3, the DNA is TGTGCCACCTCCACTGCCGGGACAGGGGTAGATACGCAGTATTTT. This gives the protein CATSTAGTGVDTQYF.

This clonotype has more than one count but fewer than ten. The chain joins TRBV5-4 to TRBJ1-1; no clear D. Trimming took 0 bases from V and 8 from J, leaving 8 bases between them. Germline values: CDR1 SGHNT, CDR2 YYREEE (reference sequence). The CDR3 length is 12 residues. In DNA, the CDR3 is TGTGCCAGCAGCTTGGACGCAGGAGAAGCTTTCTTT. Protein sequence: CASSLDAGEAFF.

This clonotype was detected many times. CDR3 nucleotide sequence: TGTGCCATCAGTGAGTCGGGGTCCCAAGAGACCCAGTACTTC. Protein sequence: CAISESGSQETQYF. The chain uses TRBV10-3 and TRBJ2-5; D unclear. V dropped 0 bases and J dropped 1 base, with 6 bases sitting between them. The germline CDR1 and CDR2 sequences are ENHRY and SYGVKD. There are 14 residues in the CDR3.